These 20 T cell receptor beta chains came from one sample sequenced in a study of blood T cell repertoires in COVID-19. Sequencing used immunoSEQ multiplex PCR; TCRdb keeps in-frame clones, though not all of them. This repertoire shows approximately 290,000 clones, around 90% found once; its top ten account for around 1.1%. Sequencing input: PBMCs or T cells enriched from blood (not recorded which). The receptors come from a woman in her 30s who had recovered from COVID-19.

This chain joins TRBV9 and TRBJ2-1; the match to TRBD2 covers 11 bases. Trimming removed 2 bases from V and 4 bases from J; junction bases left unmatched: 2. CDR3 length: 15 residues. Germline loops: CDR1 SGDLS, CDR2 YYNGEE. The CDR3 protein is CASSVTSGGYNEQFF. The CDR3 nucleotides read TGTGCCAGCAGCGTTACTAGCGGGGGTTACAATGAGCAGTTCTTC.

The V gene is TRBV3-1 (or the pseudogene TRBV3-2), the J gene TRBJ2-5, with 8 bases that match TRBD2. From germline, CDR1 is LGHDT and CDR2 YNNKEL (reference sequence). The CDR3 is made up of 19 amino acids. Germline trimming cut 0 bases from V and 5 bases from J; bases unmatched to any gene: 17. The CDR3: CASSQETGRAPYPLETQYF. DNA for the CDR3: TGTGCCAGCAGCCAAGAAACCGGGAGGGCTCCATATCCCCTTGAGACCCAGTACTTC.

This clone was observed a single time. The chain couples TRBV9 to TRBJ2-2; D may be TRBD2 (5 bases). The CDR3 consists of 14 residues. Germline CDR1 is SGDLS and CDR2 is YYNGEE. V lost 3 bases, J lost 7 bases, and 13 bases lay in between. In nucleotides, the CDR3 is TGTGCCAGCAGCGCAACTAGGGCATACGGGGAGCTGTTTTTT. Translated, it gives CASSATRAYGELFF.

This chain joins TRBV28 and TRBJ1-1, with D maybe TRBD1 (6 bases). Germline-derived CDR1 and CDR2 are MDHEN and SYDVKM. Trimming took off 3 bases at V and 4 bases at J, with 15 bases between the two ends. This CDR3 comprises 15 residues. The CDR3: CASSFNRRGGTEAFF. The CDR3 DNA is TGTGCCAGCAGTTTCAACCGCAGGGGCGGCACTGAAGCTTTCTTT.

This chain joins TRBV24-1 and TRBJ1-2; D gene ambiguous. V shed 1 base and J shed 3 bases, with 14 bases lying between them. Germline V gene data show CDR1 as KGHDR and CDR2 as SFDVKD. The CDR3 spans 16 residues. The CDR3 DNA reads TGTGCCACCAGTGATTTAGTGAGGGCTCGAGACTATGGCTACACCTTC. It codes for CATSDLVRARDYGYTF.

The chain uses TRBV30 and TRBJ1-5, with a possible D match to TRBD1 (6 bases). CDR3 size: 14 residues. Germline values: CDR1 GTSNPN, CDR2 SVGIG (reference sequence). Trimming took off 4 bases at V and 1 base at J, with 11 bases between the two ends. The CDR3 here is CAWKKGQSNQPQHF. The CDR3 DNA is TGTGCCTGGAAAAAAGGACAGAGCAATCAGCCCCAGCATTTT.

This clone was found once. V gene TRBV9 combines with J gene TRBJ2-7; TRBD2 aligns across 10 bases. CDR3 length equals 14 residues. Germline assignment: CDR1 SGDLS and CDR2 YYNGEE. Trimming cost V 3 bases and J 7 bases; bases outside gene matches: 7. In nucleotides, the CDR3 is TGTGCCAGCAGCGCACCGGGACTAGCGAATGAGCAGTACTTC. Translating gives CASSAPGLANEQYF.

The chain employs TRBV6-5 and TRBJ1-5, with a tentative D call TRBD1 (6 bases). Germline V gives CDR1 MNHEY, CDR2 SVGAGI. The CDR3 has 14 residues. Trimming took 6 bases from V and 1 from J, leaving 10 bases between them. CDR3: CASRGGQSNQPQHF. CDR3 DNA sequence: TGTGCCAGCAGGGGCGGACAGAGCAATCAGCCCCAGCATTTT.

CDR3 nucleotides: TGTGCCAGCAGCTTCAGGGCACAAGAGACCCAGTACTTC. This codes for CASSFRAQETQYF. The rearrangement uses TRBV11-3 and TRBJ2-5; the D gene is possibly TRBD1 (5 bases). Germline V gives CDR1 SGHNT, CDR2 YENEEA. CDR3 length: 13 amino acids. V lost 3 bases and J 2 bases, leaving 7 bases between the germline ends.

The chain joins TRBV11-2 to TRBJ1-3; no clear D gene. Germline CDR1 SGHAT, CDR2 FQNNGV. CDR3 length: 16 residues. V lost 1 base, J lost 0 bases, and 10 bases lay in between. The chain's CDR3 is CASSLGVGPSGNTIYF. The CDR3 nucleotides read TGTGCCAGCAGCTTAGGAGTGGGCCCCTCTGGAAACACCATATATTTT.

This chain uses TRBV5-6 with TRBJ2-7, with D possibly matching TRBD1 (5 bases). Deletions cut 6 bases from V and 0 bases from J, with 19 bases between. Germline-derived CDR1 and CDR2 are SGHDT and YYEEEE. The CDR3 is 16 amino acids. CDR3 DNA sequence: TGTGCCAGCACCCCCCGGTGGGGCAGCAACTCCTACGAGCAGTACTTC. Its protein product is CASTPRWGSNSYEQYF.

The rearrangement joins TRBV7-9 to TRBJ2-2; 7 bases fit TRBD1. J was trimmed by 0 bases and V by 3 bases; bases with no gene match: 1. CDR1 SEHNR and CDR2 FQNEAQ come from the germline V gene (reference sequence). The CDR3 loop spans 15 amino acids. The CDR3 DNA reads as TGTGCCAGCAGCTTCGGGACAGCGAACACCGGGGAGCTGTTTTTT. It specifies CASSFGTANTGELFF.

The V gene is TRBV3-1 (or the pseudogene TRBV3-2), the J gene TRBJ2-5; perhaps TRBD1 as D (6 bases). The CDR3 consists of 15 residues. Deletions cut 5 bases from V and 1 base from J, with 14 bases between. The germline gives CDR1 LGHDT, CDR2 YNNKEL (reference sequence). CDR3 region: CASSGAGASQETQYF. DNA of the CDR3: TGTGCCAGCAGCGGGGCAGGGGCGAGCCAAGAGACCCAGTACTTC.

The chain's CDR3 is CASSQDLGREIIDTQYF. CDR3 in DNA: TGTGCCAGCAGCCAAGATCTGGGGCGGGAGATTATAGATACGCAGTATTTT. V usage is TRBV3-1 (or the pseudogene TRBV3-2) and J usage is TRBJ2-3; 7 nucleotides match TRBD2. The CDR3 is 17 residues long. Looked up from germline, CDR1 is LGHDT and CDR2 is YNNKEL (reference sequence). V lost 0 bases and J lost 5; bases outside the gene matches: 11.

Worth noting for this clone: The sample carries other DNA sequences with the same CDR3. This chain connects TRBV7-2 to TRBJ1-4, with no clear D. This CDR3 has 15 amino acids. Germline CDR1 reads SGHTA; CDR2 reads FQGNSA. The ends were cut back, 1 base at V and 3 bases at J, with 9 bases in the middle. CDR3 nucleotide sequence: TGTGCCAGCAGCTTAGGAGGCCAGCCTAATGAAAAACTGTTTTTT. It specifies CASSLGGQPNEKLFF.

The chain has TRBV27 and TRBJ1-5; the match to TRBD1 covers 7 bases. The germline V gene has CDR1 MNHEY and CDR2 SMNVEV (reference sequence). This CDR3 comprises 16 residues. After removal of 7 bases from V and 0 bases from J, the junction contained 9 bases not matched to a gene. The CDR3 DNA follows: TGTGCCAGCAAAGACAGGGCCGGATTTAGCAATCAGCCCCAGCATTTT. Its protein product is CASKDRAGFSNQPQHF.

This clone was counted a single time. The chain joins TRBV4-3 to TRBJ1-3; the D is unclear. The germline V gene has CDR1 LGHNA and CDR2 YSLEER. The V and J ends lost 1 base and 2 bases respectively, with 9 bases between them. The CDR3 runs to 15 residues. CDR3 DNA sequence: TGCGCCAGCAGCCAAGGACATTCTCCTGGAAACACCATATATTTT. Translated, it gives CASSQGHSPGNTIYF.

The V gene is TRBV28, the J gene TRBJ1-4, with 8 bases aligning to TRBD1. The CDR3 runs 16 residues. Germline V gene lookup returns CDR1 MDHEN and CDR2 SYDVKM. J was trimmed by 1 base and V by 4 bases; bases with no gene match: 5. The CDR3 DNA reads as TGTGCCAGCAGTTCCCTAACAGGGGGAACTAATGAAAAACTGTTTTTT. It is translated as CASSSLTGGTNEKLFF.

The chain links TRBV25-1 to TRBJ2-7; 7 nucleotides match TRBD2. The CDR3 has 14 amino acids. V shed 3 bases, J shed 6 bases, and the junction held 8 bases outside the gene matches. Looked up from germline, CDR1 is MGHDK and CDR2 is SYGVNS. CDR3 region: CASSDPGRVGEQYF. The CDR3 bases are TGTGCCAGCAGTGATCCAGGGAGGGTCGGCGAGCAGTACTTC.

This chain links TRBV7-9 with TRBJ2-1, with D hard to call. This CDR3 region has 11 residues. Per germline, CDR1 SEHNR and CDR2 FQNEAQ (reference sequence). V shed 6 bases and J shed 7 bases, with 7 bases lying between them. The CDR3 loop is CASRSQNEQFF. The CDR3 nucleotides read TGTGCCAGCAGGTCCCAAAATGAGCAGTTCTTC.